The next 20 T cell receptor beta chains were all read from a single sample in a study of glioma-infiltrating T cells after dendritic cell vaccination. Repertoires were generated with immunoSEQ multiplex PCR, while TCRdb's copy carries only in-frame clones and drops some. The repertoire holds over 80,000 clones, with 70% to 90% as singletons. Sequences were derived from blood, sampled before dendritic cell vaccination. The receptors here all came from a human donor with glioblastoma.

The chain has TRBV11-1 and TRBJ2-7; 9 bases line up with TRBD1. CDR1 and CDR2 from the germline V gene are SGHAT and FQDESV (reference sequence). Trimming removed 4 bases from V and 6 bases from J; junction bases left unmatched: 7. The CDR3 length is 14 residues. CDR3 nucleotide sequence: TGTGCCAGCAGCTCCGGGACAGGGAATGGCGAGCAGTACTTC. Translated, it gives CASSSGTGNGEQYF.

The chain has TRBV9 and TRBJ2-1; D might be TRBD1 (6 bases). The V gene's germline CDR1 is SGDLS and CDR2 YYNGEE. The V end lost 2 bases, the J end lost 2 bases, and 11 bases lay between the germline ends. The CDR3 runs 15 residues. CDR3 DNA: TGTGCCAGCAGCGTGGGGGCCGGTACCTACAATGAGCAGTTCTTC. Encoded protein: CASSVGAGTYNEQFF. The complete variable domain, with remaining parts taken from reference TRBV9 and TRBJ2-1, reads DSGVTQTPKHLITATGQRVTLRCSPRSGDLSVYWYQQSLDQGLQFLIQYYNGEERAKGNILERFSAQQFPDLHSELNLSSLELGDSALYFCASSVGAGTYNEQFFGPGTRLTVL.

The chain carries TRBV28 and TRBJ1-2; D call uncertain. Trimming cost V 3 bases and J 0 bases, with 8 bases left between them. This CDR3 spans 14 amino acids. Germline CDR1 reads MDHEN; CDR2 reads SYDVKM. The CDR3 DNA follows: TGTGCCAGCAGTTTGACGGGTTCTAACTATGGCTACACCTTC. This sequence encodes CASSLTGSNYGYTF.

The rearrangement links TRBV5-6 to TRBJ2-3; the match to TRBD2 covers 7 bases. Germline CDR1 reads SGHDT; CDR2 reads YYEEEE. The CDR3 loop spans 14 amino acids. V was pared by 4 bases and J by 1 base, with 3 bases of the junction left unmatched. CDR3 sequence (DNA): TGTGCCAGCAGCGCTCTAGCGGGCACAGATACGCAGTATTTT. It codes for CASSALAGTDTQYF. The full variable domain, rest sourced from reference TRBV5-6 and TRBJ2-3, is DAGVTQSPTHLIKTRGQQVTLRCSPKSGHDTVSWYQQALGQGPQFIFQYYEEEERQRGNFPDRFSGHQFPNYSSELNVNALLLGDSALYLCASSALAGTDTQYFGPGTRLTVL.

The chain joins TRBV29-1 to TRBJ2-5; 8 bases fit TRBD2. V was pared by 3 bases and J by 2 bases, with 5 bases of the junction left unmatched. The CDR3 consists of 14 residues. CDR1 SQVTM and CDR2 ANQGSEA come from the germline V gene. Here the CDR3 DNA reads TGCAGCGTTGAGGGCGGGGGGTCTCAAGAGACCCAGTACTTC. The encoded protein is CSVEGGGSQETQYF.

V and J are TRBV19 and TRBJ2-7; D is possibly TRBD1 (5 bases). Per the germline V gene, CDR1 is LNHDA and CDR2 is SQIVND (reference sequence). CDR3 size: 14 residues. V was trimmed by 7 bases and J by 6 bases, leaving 19 bases between them. The CDR3 nucleotides read TGTGCCAGTAACAGGTCTCCGGCAGCAGTCGAGCAGTACTTC. Amino acid sequence: CASNRSPAAVEQYF.

The chain joins TRBV6-5 to TRBJ1-2, with D uncertain. This CDR3 comprises 12 residues. CDR1 is MNHEY and CDR2 is SVGAGI in the germline V gene. V lost 8 bases and J lost 6, with 13 bases in between. The CDR3 sequence: CASSRGRDGYTF. As DNA, the CDR3 is TGTGCCAGCTCTCGGGGAAGGGATGGCTACACCTTC.

The CDR3 here is CSASYRGNYGYTF. CDR3 bases: TGCAGCGCCAGCTACAGGGGTAACTATGGCTACACCTTC. The V call is TRBV29-1, the J call TRBJ1-2; 7 bases agree with TRBD1. The V and J ends lost 7 bases and 1 base, in that order; junction bases with no gene match: 6. In germline, CDR1 is SQVTM, CDR2 ANQGSEA. This CDR3 spans 13 amino acids.

The chain has TRBV30 and TRBJ2-3; 10 positions match TRBD2. Looked up from germline, CDR1 is GTSNPN and CDR2 is SVGIG (reference sequence). This CDR3 spans 16 amino acids. J was trimmed by 8 bases and V by 4 bases; bases with no gene match: 15. The CDR3: CAWTPRGSGGRGTQYF. CDR3 nucleotide sequence: TGTGCCTGGACCCCGAGGGGTAGCGGGGGGCGCGGTACGCAGTATTTT.

This rearrangement joins TRBV7-9 to TRBJ2-5; TRBD2 agrees at 8 bases. The V segment lost 3 bases and the J segment 5 bases; nucleotides outside the gene matches: 8. Germline V gives CDR1 SEHNR, CDR2 FQNEAQ (reference sequence). This CDR3 is built from 15 residues. CDR3 sequence: CASSLGTSATETQYF. CDR3 sequence (DNA): TGTGCCAGCAGCTTGGGGACTAGTGCCACGGAGACCCAGTACTTC.

The sample holds one count of this clone. The V gene is TRBV19, the J gene TRBJ1-5; 9 nucleotides line up with TRBD1. The germline gives CDR1 LNHDA, CDR2 SQIVND (reference sequence). With 7 bases clipped from V and 3 bases from J, the junction kept 7 bases outside the gene matches. The CDR3 runs 15 residues. The CDR3 nucleotides are TGTGCCAGTACCGTCGGGACAGGGACCAATCAGCCCCAGCATTTT. This sequence encodes CASTVGTGTNQPQHF.

The chain employs TRBV6-1 and TRBJ2-7, with D possibly TRBD1 on 5 matching bases. This CDR3 has 10 amino acids. V was cut by 8 bases and J by 3 bases, with 5 bases left in between. Germline V gene data show CDR1 as MNHNS and CDR2 as SASEGT. The CDR3 here is CASDSYEQYF. In DNA form, the CDR3 reads TGTGCCAGCGACAGCTACGAGCAGTACTTC.

The chain couples TRBV23-1 to TRBJ2-7, with 13 bases matching TRBD2. TRBV23-1 carries the ORF label, with uncertain function. With V trimmed by 0 bases and J by 4 bases, 0 bases remained unmatched. This CDR3 comprises 15 residues. The CDR3 sequence is CASSQSGLAGYEQYF. CDR3 in DNA: TGCGCCAGCAGTCAATCGGGACTAGCGGGGTACGAGCAGTACTTC.

This clone showed up just a few times. The chain carries TRBV5-5 and TRBJ1-5; maybe TRBD1 (5 bases). Trimming shortened V by 4 bases and J by 3 bases, and 17 bases separated the two germline ends. The CDR3 extends over 16 amino acids. CDR1 is SGHKS and CDR2 is YYEKEE in the germline V gene (reference sequence). The CDR3 sequence: CASSGAPGRYNQPQHF. CDR3 DNA sequence: TGTGCCAGCAGCGGGGCGCCAGGACGGTACAATCAGCCCCAGCATTTT.

The J gene is TRBJ2-1, the V gene TRBV2; D call uncertain. This CDR3 spans 12 amino acids. Germline V gene sequence: CDR1 SNHLY, CDR2 FYNNEI. Trimming cost V 6 bases and J 5 bases, with 8 bases left between them. CDR3 nucleotide sequence: TGTGCCAGCAGCCCCTATGACAATGAGCAGTTCTTC. Amino acid sequence: CASSPYDNEQFF.

The chain uses TRBV5-1 and TRBJ1-1, with D unresolved. Between the trimmed V and J ends, which lost 3 bases and 3 bases, there was a span of 9 bases. The germline V gene has CDR1 SGHRS and CDR2 YFSETQ. The CDR3 has 13 amino acids. The CDR3 DNA reads TGCGCCAGCAGCTCGAGGGATTACACTGAAGCTTTCTTT. This sequence encodes CASSSRDYTEAFF.

The chain links TRBV6-1 to TRBJ2-7; D possibly corresponds to TRBD1 (6 bases). Germline V lookup: CDR1 MNHNS, CDR2 SASEGT. The V gene lost 5 bases and the J gene lost 6 bases, with 17 bases spanning the gap. This CDR3 has 14 residues. Here the CDR3 DNA reads TGTGCCAGCAGTCAGGGACAAGGCCTACTCGAGCAGTACTTC. This encodes CASSQGQGLLEQYF.

This clone has just a few counts. The chain links TRBV7-9 to TRBJ2-5, with unresolved D. V dropped 5 bases and J dropped 4 bases, with 8 bases sitting between them. CDR1 SEHNR and CDR2 FQNEAQ come from the germline V gene (reference sequence). The CDR3 runs to 12 residues. CDR3: CASSEIGETQYF. The CDR3 region has the DNA TGTGCCAGCAGCGAAATCGGAGAGACCCAGTACTTC. Drawing the rest from reference TRBV7-9 and TRBJ2-5, the complete variable domain is DTGVSQNPRHKITKRGQNVTFRCDPISEHNRLYWYRQTLGQGPEFLTYFQNEAQLEKSRLLSDRFSAERPKGSFSTLEIQRTEQGDSAMYLCASSEIGETQYFGPGTRLLVL.

This chain links TRBV5-1 with TRBJ2-3, with a tentative D call TRBD1 (5 bases). Trimming cost V 0 bases and J 1 base, with 12 bases left between them. CDR3 length: 16 residues. Per the germline V gene, CDR1 is SGHRS and CDR2 is YFSETQ. The CDR3 bases are TGCGCCAGCAGCTTGGACGGTCAGGGTGGCACAGATACGCAGTATTTT. It encodes CASSLDGQGGTDTQYF.

V gene TRBV10-1 combines with J gene TRBJ2-2; the match to TRBD2 covers 8 bases. CDR3 length: 15 amino acids. J gave up 7 bases and V 5 bases, and 9 bases lay outside the gene matches. CDR1 is WNHNN, CDR2 SYGVQD, per germline (reference sequence). CDR3 in amino acids: CASSSTSGSNGELFF. DNA of the CDR3: TGCGCCAGCAGTTCTACGAGCGGGAGTAACGGGGAGCTGTTTTTT.